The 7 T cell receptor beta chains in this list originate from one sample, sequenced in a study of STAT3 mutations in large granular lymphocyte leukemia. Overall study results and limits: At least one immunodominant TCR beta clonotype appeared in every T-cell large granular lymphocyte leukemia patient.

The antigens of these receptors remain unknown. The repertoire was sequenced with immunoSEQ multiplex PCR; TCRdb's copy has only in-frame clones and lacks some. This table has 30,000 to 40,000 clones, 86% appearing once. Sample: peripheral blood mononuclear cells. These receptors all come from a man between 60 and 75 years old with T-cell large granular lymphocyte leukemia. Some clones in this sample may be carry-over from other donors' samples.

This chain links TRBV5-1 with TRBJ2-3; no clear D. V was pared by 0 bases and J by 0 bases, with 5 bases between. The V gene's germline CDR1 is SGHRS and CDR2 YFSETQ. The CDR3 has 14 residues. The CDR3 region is CASSLAESTDTQYF. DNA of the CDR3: TGCGCCAGCAGCTTGGCGGAGAGCACAGATACGCAGTATTTT.

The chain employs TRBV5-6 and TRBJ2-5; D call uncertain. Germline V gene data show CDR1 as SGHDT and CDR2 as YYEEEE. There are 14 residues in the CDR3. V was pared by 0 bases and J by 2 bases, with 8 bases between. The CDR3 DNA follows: TGTGCCAGCAGCTTGGATGGTCTTCAAGAGACCCAGTACTTC. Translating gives CASSLDGLQETQYF.

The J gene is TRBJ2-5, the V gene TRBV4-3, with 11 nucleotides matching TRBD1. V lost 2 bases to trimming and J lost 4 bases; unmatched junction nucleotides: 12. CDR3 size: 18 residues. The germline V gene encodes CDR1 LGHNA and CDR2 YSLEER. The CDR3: CASSQPPHPGQGVETQYF. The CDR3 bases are TGCGCCAGCAGCCAACCCCCCCACCCGGGACAGGGGGTAGAGACCCAGTACTTC.

CDR3 residues: CATSLKAGAWTEQYF. The CDR3, as DNA: TGTGCCACCAGTCTCAAAGCGGGAGCTTGGACCGAGCAGTACTTC. The chain carries TRBV15 and TRBJ2-7; 8 bases map to TRBD2. The CDR3 totals 15 residues. CDR1 LNHNV and CDR2 YYDKDF come from the germline V gene (reference sequence). After removal of 6 bases from V and 6 bases from J, the junction contained 13 bases not matched to a gene.

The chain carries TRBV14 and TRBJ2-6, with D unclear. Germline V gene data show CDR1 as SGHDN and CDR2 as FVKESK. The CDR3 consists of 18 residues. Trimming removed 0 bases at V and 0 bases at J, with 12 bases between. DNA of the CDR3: TGTGCCAGCAGCCAAGAGAGTTTCATTACCTCTGGGGCCAACGTCCTGACTTTC. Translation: CASSQESFITSGANVLTF. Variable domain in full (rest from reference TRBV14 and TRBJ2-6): EAGVTQFPSHSVIEKGQTVTLRCDPISGHDNLYWYRRVMGKEIKFLLHFVKESKQDESGMPNNRFLAERTGGTYSTLKVQPAELEDSGVYFCASSQESFITSGANVLTFGAGSRLTVL.

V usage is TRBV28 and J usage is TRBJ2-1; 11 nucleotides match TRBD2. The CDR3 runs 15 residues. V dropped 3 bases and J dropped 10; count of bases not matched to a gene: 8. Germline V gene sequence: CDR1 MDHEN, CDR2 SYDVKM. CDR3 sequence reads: CASSLVTSGSDEQFF. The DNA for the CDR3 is TGTGCCAGCAGTTTGGTTACTAGCGGGAGTGACGAGCAGTTCTTC.

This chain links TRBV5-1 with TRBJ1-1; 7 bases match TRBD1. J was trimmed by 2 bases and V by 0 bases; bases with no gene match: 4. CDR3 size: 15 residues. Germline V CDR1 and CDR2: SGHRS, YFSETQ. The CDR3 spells CASSLGQGVNTEAFF. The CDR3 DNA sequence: TGCGCCAGCAGCTTGGGACAGGGAGTTAACACTGAAGCTTTCTTT.